Listed here are 9 T cell receptor beta chains from one sample, sequenced in a study of blood T cell repertoires in COVID-19. The method was immunoSEQ multiplex PCR; TCRdb's version includes in-frame clones alone and lacks a portion of them. The repertoire holds about 150,000 clones, with 65% to 90% as singletons. The sequenced sample consisted of peripheral blood. Every receptor here comes from a man in his 70s with acute or convalescent COVID-19.

V usage is TRBV24-1 and J usage is TRBJ2-5, with 10 bases aligning to TRBD2. The CDR3 spans 16 residues. J lost 3 bases, V lost 4 bases, and 7 bases had no gene match. Per germline, CDR1 KGHDR and CDR2 SFDVKD. This CDR3 is CATSDPGLAVEETQYF. The CDR3 DNA reads TGTGCCACCAGTGACCCTGGACTAGCGGTAGAAGAGACCCAGTACTTC.

The rearrangement joins TRBV7-6 to TRBJ2-2; 8 nucleotides align to TRBD1. Germline CDR1 SGHVS, CDR2 FNYEAQ. CDR3 size: 16 residues. The junction had 8 bases not matched to a gene; V was cut back by 3 bases and J by 5 bases. CDR3 nucleotide sequence: TGTGCCAGCAGCTTGCCCAGGGGGCGCCGGACCGGGGAGCTGTTTTTT. This sequence encodes CASSLPRGRRTGELFF.

The rearrangement joins TRBV13 to TRBJ1-2; no clear D. The V end was cut by 1 base, the J end by 0 bases, with 9 bases between. Germline CDR1 reads PRHDT; CDR2 reads FYEKMQ (reference sequence). CDR3 length equals 15 residues. CDR3 residues: CASSLVGRPNYGYTF. In nucleotides, the CDR3 is TGTGCCAGCAGCTTAGTGGGCAGGCCTAACTATGGCTACACCTTC.

This chain connects TRBV5-1 to TRBJ2-5, with D possibly matching TRBD2 (6 bases). V was shortened by 1 base and J by 10 bases, with 20 bases between the two germline ends. Germline V gene sequence: CDR1 SGHRS, CDR2 YFSETQ. CDR3 length equals 15 residues. DNA of the CDR3: TGCGCCAGCAGCTTGAGGTCCGACCCGTTCGGGAGCCAGTACTTC. As protein: CASSLRSDPFGSQYF.

The chain links TRBV24-1 to TRBJ2-5; 7 bases map to TRBD2. Trimming cost V 0 bases and J 2 bases; bases outside gene matches: 5. The germline V gene has CDR1 KGHDR and CDR2 SFDVKD. The CDR3 covers 16 residues. CDR3 bases: TGTGCCACCAGTGATTTGTCGGCTAGCGGACAAGAGACCCAGTACTTC. Amino acids: CATSDLSASGQETQYF.

This chain joins TRBV7-8 and TRBJ2-5, with D tentatively TRBD1 (6 bases). Germline V gene sequence: CDR1 SGHVS, CDR2 FQNEAQ. The V gene lost 2 bases and the J gene lost 2 bases, with 9 bases spanning the gap. The CDR3 is 14 amino acids. DNA for the CDR3: TGTGCCAGCAGCTTACGGGACACACAAGAGACCCAGTACTTC. It specifies CASSLRDTQETQYF.

This clone was counted between two and nine times. The chain couples TRBV7-6 to TRBJ1-5; possibly TRBD1 for D (5 bases). Trimming left V 5 bases short and J 0 bases short, with 11 bases between. The V gene's germline CDR1 is SGHVS and CDR2 FNYEAQ. The CDR3 totals 15 residues. In nucleotides, the CDR3 is TGTGCCAGCAGCCCGACAGTGGTTAGCAATCAGCCCCAGCATTTT. This translates into CASSPTVVSNQPQHF. The full variable domain, its missing parts supplied by reference TRBV7-6 and TRBJ1-5, is GAGVSQSPRYKVTKRGQDVALRCDPISGHVSLYWYRQALGQGPEFLTYFNYEAQQDKSGLPNDRFSAERPEGSISTLTIQRTEQRDSAMYRCASSPTVVSNQPQHFGDGTRLSIL.

The CDR3 sequence is CASSRDNSGNTIYF. CDR3 nucleotide sequence: TGTGCCAGCAGCCGGGACAACTCTGGAAACACCATATATTTT. The V and J genes are TRBV6-5 and TRBJ1-3; D is perhaps TRBD1 (6 bases). Germline assignment: CDR1 MNHEY and CDR2 SVGAGI. There are 14 residues in the CDR3. V shed 6 bases and J shed 0 bases, with 9 bases lying between them.

As regards this clone: The DNA is left out, because the CDR3 cannot be placed on it with certainty; the CDR3 is given as TCRdb lists it. The CDR3 sequence: CASSSSTGFSYGYTF. The chain combines TRBV27 with TRBJ1-2; TRBD1 reflects the table's D call only, with no check against the DNA. The CDR3 is made up of 15 amino acids, end residues included. CDR1 and CDR2 (germline): MNHEY, SMNVEV (reference sequence).